One and the same sample provided the 26 T cell receptor beta chains below, sequenced in a study of blood T cell repertoires in COVID-19. Libraries were prepared by immunoSEQ multiplex PCR; TCRdb keeps only in-frame clonotypes and omits some of them. This sample has some 150,000 clones, with roughly 86% found just once. The sample comprised peripheral blood. These receptors were obtained from a woman in her fifties or sixties with acute or convalescent COVID-19.

This clone has a handful of counts. V is TRBV7-3 and J is TRBJ2-1; the match to TRBD2 covers 11 bases. This CDR3 is 16 amino acids long. Unmatched junction bases numbered 4, after V lost 4 bases and J lost 2 bases. CDR1 is SGHTA, CDR2 FQGTGA, per germline. The CDR3 DNA follows: TGTGCCAGCAGCTCAGTAGCGGGGGGGCCCTACAATGAGCAGTTCTTC. It encodes CASSSVAGGPYNEQFF.

The chain is built from TRBV10-2 and TRBJ2-1, with D tentatively TRBD2 (6 bases). This CDR3 contains 17 residues. Per germline, CDR1 WSHSY and CDR2 SAAADI. Deletions cut 2 bases from V and 5 bases from J, with 19 bases between. CDR3 loop: CASSEPKWREAHNEQFF. For the CDR3, the DNA is TGCGCCAGCAGTGAGCCGAAGTGGAGGGAGGCCCACAATGAGCAGTTCTTC.

The chain employs TRBV27 and TRBJ1-2, with 7 bases matching TRBD1. V lost 4 bases to trimming and J lost 3 bases; unmatched junction nucleotides: 2. CDR3 length equals 13 residues. Per the germline V gene, CDR1 is MNHEY and CDR2 is SMNVEV (reference sequence). Here the CDR3 DNA reads TGTGCCAGCAGTTCGGGACAGTACTATGGCTACACCTTC. Its translation is CASSSGQYYGYTF.

The sample holds one count of this clone. J is TRBJ1-2 and V is TRBV6-5; 7 bases fit TRBD1. The CDR3 runs to 13 residues. CDR1 is MNHEY and CDR2 is SVGAGI in the germline V gene. The ends lost 8 bases at V and 4 bases at J; junction bases unmatched: 7. CDR3 amino acids: CASDRERSYGYTF. The CDR3 nucleotides read TGTGCCAGCGACAGGGAACGTTCCTATGGCTACACCTTC.

The chain employs TRBV7-3 and TRBJ2-3; D not resolved. V gave up 5 bases and J gave up 1 base, with 10 bases separating them. Germline CDR1 reads SGHTA; CDR2 reads FQGTGA. The CDR3 consists of 14 residues. The CDR3 bases are TGTGCCAGCAGCCCTCAGTATGGCACAGATACGCAGTATTTT. It translates to CASSPQYGTDTQYF.

This clone has just one count. The chain couples TRBV11-1 to TRBJ2-7; TRBD1 is a possible D gene (5 bases). The CDR3 runs 14 residues. Trimming removed 2 bases from V and 3 bases from J, with 11 bases in between. Germline CDR1 is SGHAT and CDR2 is FQDESV (reference sequence). CDR3 sequence: CASSLNRRSYEQYF. The CDR3 bases are TGTGCCAGCAGCTTAAACAGGCGGAGCTACGAGCAGTACTTC.

This chain links TRBV6-1 with TRBJ2-7; 8 bases line up with TRBD2. V was clipped by 2 bases and J by 2 bases; unmatched bases: 8. This CDR3 comprises 16 residues. Germline V gene sequence: CDR1 MNHNS, CDR2 SASEGT. CDR3 sequence: CASSELAGRGAYEQYF. The CDR3, as DNA: TGTGCCAGCAGTGAACTAGCGGGCCGGGGAGCCTACGAGCAGTACTTC.

The chain couples TRBV5-1 to TRBJ2-7, with D possibly being TRBD1 (6 bases). This CDR3 region has 13 residues. Per the germline V gene, CDR1 is SGHRS and CDR2 is YFSETQ. V gave up 5 bases and J gave up 6 bases, with 15 bases separating them. The CDR3 sequence: CASRAGAGAEQYF. The CDR3 region has the DNA TGCGCCAGCAGGGCCGGGGCAGGGGCCGAGCAGTACTTC.

CDR3 bases: TGTGCCAGCAGTTACCCGCCCCGGACAGATACGCAGTATTTT. Translated: CASSYPPRTDTQYF. The chain employs TRBV6-2 or TRBV6-3 and TRBJ2-3, with no clear D. CDR1 MNHEY and CDR2 SVGEGT come from the germline V gene. Trimming stripped 2 bases from V and 3 bases from J, with 9 bases between. The CDR3 loop spans 14 amino acids.

The chain combines TRBV9 with TRBJ2-2, with 8 bases lining up with TRBD2. V lost 0 bases and J lost 4; bases outside the gene matches: 5. This CDR3 has 16 amino acids. Germline values: CDR1 SGDLS, CDR2 YYNGEE. The CDR3 sequence: CASSVGGRGVTGELFF. The CDR3 DNA is TGTGCCAGCAGCGTAGGAGGGCGGGGGGTCACCGGGGAGCTGTTTTTT. The variable domain in full, with the rest retrieved from reference TRBV9 and TRBJ2-2, is DSGVTQTPKHLITATGQRVTLRCSPRSGDLSVYWYQQSLDQGLQFLIQYYNGEERAKGNILERFSAQQFPDLHSELNLSSLELGDSALYFCASSVGGRGVTGELFFGEGSRLTVL.

Of note for this clone: The junction does not match germline at one end; this may be a read error. The V gene is TRBV10-2, the J gene TRBJ2-3; TRBD2 matches 11 bases. Germline V gives CDR1 WSHSY, CDR2 SAAADI. The CDR3 extends over 14 amino acids. CDR3 amino acids: CASSLAGGTDTQCF. The DNA for the CDR3 is TGCGCCAGCAGCTTAGCGGGGGGGACAGATACGCAGTGTTTT.

The chain recombines TRBV7-9 with TRBJ1-2, with D unclear. The CDR3 is 13 residues long. V dropped 1 base and J dropped 5 bases, with 8 bases sitting between them. Germline assignment: CDR1 SEHNR and CDR2 FQNEAQ (reference sequence). The CDR3 is CASSLGQQYGYTF. The CDR3 DNA follows: TGTGCCAGCAGCTTAGGACAACAGTATGGCTACACCTTC.

The chain has TRBV2 and TRBJ1-6; D not certain. This CDR3 is 15 amino acids long. Germline V gene sequence: CDR1 SNHLY, CDR2 FYNNEI. Deletions cut 6 bases from V and 0 bases from J, with 9 bases between. The chain's CDR3 is CASRAQSSYNSPLHF. The DNA of the CDR3 is TGTGCCAGCAGAGCACAGAGCTCCTATAATTCACCCCTCCACTTT.

The CDR3 DNA is TGCGCCAGCAGCTTGGATTTAGGGGCAGCTAGCACAGATACGCAGTATTTT. It specifies CASSLDLGAASTDTQYF. The chain recombines TRBV5-1 with TRBJ2-3; possibly TRBD1 for D (5 bases). Per the germline V gene, CDR1 is SGHRS and CDR2 is YFSETQ. V lost 0 bases and J 0 bases, leaving 14 bases between the germline ends. CDR3 length equals 17 residues. The full variable domain, completed using reference TRBV5-1 and TRBJ2-3, is KAGVTQTPRYLIKTRGQQVTLSCSPISGHRSVSWYQQTPGQGLQFLFEYFSETQRNKGNFPGRFSGRQFSNSRSEMNVSTLELGDSALYLCASSLDLGAASTDTQYFGPGTRLTVL.

The rearrangement uses TRBV3-1 (or the pseudogene TRBV3-2) and TRBJ1-6; TRBD1 matches at 7 bases. Germline CDR1 LGHDT, CDR2 YNNKEL (reference sequence). V trimming: 3 bases; J trimming: 7 bases; junction bases outside the gene matches: 0. The CDR3 is 13 amino acids. The CDR3 sequence is CASSQTGNSPLHF. The CDR3 coding sequence is TGTGCCAGCAGCCAGACAGGGAATTCACCCCTCCACTTT.

The rearrangement joins TRBV27 to TRBJ2-3; D gene ambiguous. Looked up from germline, CDR1 is MNHEY and CDR2 is SMNVEV (reference sequence). This CDR3 comprises 12 residues. The ends were cut back, 8 bases at V and 0 bases at J, with 6 bases in the middle. CDR3 protein: CASESSTDTQYF. Here the CDR3 DNA reads TGTGCCAGCGAGTCTAGCACAGATACGCAGTATTTT.

The chain carries TRBV9 and TRBJ1-1; D call uncertain. Between the trimmed V and J ends, which lost 0 bases and 2 bases, there was a span of 11 bases. The germline V gene encodes CDR1 SGDLS and CDR2 YYNGEE. CDR3 length equals 15 residues. The chain's CDR3 is CASSVVGGSNTEAFF. The CDR3 DNA sequence: TGTGCCAGCAGCGTAGTAGGAGGCAGTAACACTGAAGCTTTCTTT.

The rearrangement uses TRBV5-1 and TRBJ2-3; D possibly corresponds to TRBD1 (6 bases). The CDR3 runs to 15 residues. Between the trimmed V and J ends, which lost 4 bases and 1 base, there was a span of 13 bases. The germline gives CDR1 SGHRS, CDR2 YFSETQ. The CDR3: CASSPRTARTDTQYF. DNA for the CDR3: TGCGCCAGCAGCCCAAGGACAGCCCGCACAGATACGCAGTATTTT.

The chain has TRBV10-1 and TRBJ1-2; 8 bases match TRBD1. V dropped 4 bases and J dropped 2; count of bases not matched to a gene: 6. Germline V gives CDR1 WNHNN, CDR2 SYGVQD (reference sequence). The CDR3 sequence is 15 residues long. CDR3 DNA: TGCGCCAGCAGTGTCGACAGGGGTGGCAACTATGGCTACACCTTC. As protein: CASSVDRGGNYGYTF.

The chain employs TRBV6-4 and TRBJ2-7, with 9 positions matching TRBD2. The J segment lost 12 bases and the V segment lost 6 bases, leaving 12 bases of the junction unmatched. CDR1 MRHNA and CDR2 SNTAGT come from the germline V gene. The length of the CDR3 is 13 residues. The CDR3 region has the DNA TGTGCCAGCAGGGAGCAGTCCGGGACTAGCTTGTACTTC. Its translation: CASREQSGTSLYF.

The V call is TRBV3-1 (or the pseudogene TRBV3-2), the J call TRBJ1-2; D remains ambiguous. Germline CDR1 is LGHDT and CDR2 is YNNKEL (reference sequence). The CDR3 totals 12 residues. V was pared by 1 base and J by 6 bases, with 6 bases between. CDR3 sequence reads: CASSQVTDGYTF. The DNA for the CDR3 is TGTGCCAGCAGCCAAGTTACGGATGGCTACACCTTC.

The chain is built from TRBV3-1 (or the pseudogene TRBV3-2) and TRBJ1-2; the D is unclear. The germline V gene encodes CDR1 LGHDT and CDR2 YNNKEL (reference sequence). V was clipped by 1 base and J by 4 bases, with 10 bases between them. The CDR3 is 14 residues long. This CDR3 reads CASSQGLRVYGYTF. The DNA for the CDR3 is TGTGCCAGCAGCCAAGGGCTGCGGGTCTATGGCTACACCTTC.

The rearrangement uses TRBV7-2 and TRBJ2-2; 15 nucleotides match TRBD2. J gave up 7 bases and V 4 bases, and 4 bases lay outside the gene matches. CDR3 length: 16 residues. Germline V gene data show CDR1 as SGHTA and CDR2 as FQGNSA. The CDR3: CASSSGLAGGNGELFF. In DNA, the CDR3 is TGTGCCAGCAGCTCGGGACTAGCGGGGGGTAACGGGGAGCTGTTTTTT.

This rearrangement joins TRBV6-4 to TRBJ2-3, with 9 bases lining up with TRBD2. With V trimmed by 2 bases and J by 1 base, 7 bases remained unmatched. CDR1 and CDR2 from the germline V gene are MRHNA and SNTAGT. The CDR3 has 17 amino acids. This CDR3 is CASSDEGSSGGTDTQYF. In nucleotides, the CDR3 is TGTGCCAGCAGTGACGAGGGGTCTAGCGGGGGCACAGATACGCAGTATTTT.

This rearrangement joins TRBV7-9 to TRBJ1-2; TRBD1 matches at 8 bases. Looked up from germline, CDR1 is SEHNR and CDR2 is FQNEAQ (reference sequence). This CDR3 spans 16 amino acids. The V and J ends lost 4 bases and 4 bases, in that order; junction bases with no gene match: 11. CDR3 DNA: TGTGCCAGCAGCTCGTATGACGGGACAGGAGGCTATGGCTACACCTTC. This encodes CASSSYDGTGGYGYTF.

This clone was seen just once. The rearrangement uses TRBV28 and TRBJ2-7; no firm D call. Trimming removed 6 bases from V and 0 bases from J, with 9 bases in between. Germline V gene lookup returns CDR1 MDHEN and CDR2 SYDVKM. The CDR3 runs to 13 residues. The CDR3: CASRSPNSYEQYF. CDR3 DNA: TGTGCCAGCAGGAGTCCCAACTCCTACGAGCAGTACTTC.